These 27 T cell receptor beta chains were all obtained from the same sample, sequenced in a study of blood T cell repertoires in COVID-19. Sequencing was performed with immunoSEQ multiplex PCR; in TCRdb, only in-frame clones are kept and a portion is missing. The sample includes 190,000 or so clones, roughly 87% seen only once; the top ten take around 2.1%. Sequenced: PBMCs or T cells enriched from blood (not recorded which). These TCRs come from a woman younger than 45 who had recovered from COVID-19.

The chain links TRBV30 to TRBJ2-3, with TRBD1 matching 12 bases. Trimming took 2 bases from V and 7 from J; bases not matched to a gene: 10. This CDR3 comprises 16 residues. Per germline, CDR1 GTSNPN and CDR2 SVGIG (reference sequence). As DNA, the CDR3 is TGTGCCTGGAGTACTCAGGGACAGGGGGCATATTATACGCAGTATTTT. It codes for CAWSTQGQGAYYTQYF.

This clone showed up just once. V usage is TRBV19 and J usage is TRBJ1-1; D gene ambiguous. Germline V gene sequence: CDR1 LNHDA, CDR2 SQIVND (reference sequence). Trimming removed 6 bases from V and 0 bases from J, with 8 bases in between. The length of the CDR3 is 13 residues. The CDR3 loop is CASSTAMNTEAFF. The DNA of the CDR3 is TGTGCCAGTAGCACAGCCATGAACACTGAAGCTTTCTTT.

The rearrangement links TRBV11-3 to TRBJ2-1; TRBD2 matches 10 bases. The CDR3 loop spans 15 amino acids. V gave up 2 bases and J gave up 7 bases; unmatched junction bases: 5. Looked up from germline, CDR1 is SGHNT and CDR2 is YENEEA. The CDR3 region is CASSLRLAGGNEQFF. CDR3 nucleotides: TGTGCCAGCAGCTTAAGACTAGCGGGTGGGAATGAGCAGTTCTTC.

This chain connects TRBV3-1 (or the pseudogene TRBV3-2) to TRBJ1-2; D uncertain. The CDR3 has 15 amino acids. Trimming shortened V by 4 bases and J by 4 bases, and 16 bases separated the two germline ends. Germline loops: CDR1 LGHDT, CDR2 YNNKEL (reference sequence). CDR3 protein: CASSPDLRGSYGYTF. Here the CDR3 DNA reads TGTGCCAGCAGCCCCGATCTCCGAGGATCCTATGGCTACACCTTC.

This rearrangement joins TRBV30 to TRBJ2-7, with D tentatively TRBD1 (5 bases). CDR3 length: 17 amino acids. V was cut by 2 bases and J by 0 bases, with 20 bases left in between. The V gene's germline CDR1 is GTSNPN and CDR2 SVGIG (reference sequence). Written as DNA, the CDR3 is TGTGCCTGGAGTAGGACACCCCGTTACTCAAGCTCCTACGAGCAGTACTTC. As protein: CAWSRTPRYSSSYEQYF.

The chain couples TRBV27 to TRBJ2-7; tentatively, D is TRBD1 (6 bases). This CDR3 has 14 residues. Germline-derived CDR1 and CDR2 are MNHEY and SMNVEV (reference sequence). V dropped 4 bases and J dropped 3 bases, with 13 bases sitting between them. This CDR3 is CASSWGLTGYEQYF. The CDR3 DNA sequence: TGTGCCAGCAGTTGGGGTCTGACAGGCTACGAGCAGTACTTC.

This clone has only one observation. The chain has TRBV5-1 and TRBJ1-1, with a possible D match to TRBD1 (5 bases). Germline CDR1 and CDR2: SGHRS and YFSETQ. V was trimmed by 3 bases and J by 1 base, leaving 10 bases between them. The CDR3 is made up of 14 amino acids. The CDR3 here is CASSSDSTNTEAFF. CDR3 nucleotide sequence: TGCGCCAGCAGCTCCGACAGTACGAACACTGAAGCTTTCTTT.

The rearrangement uses TRBV7-2 and TRBJ2-7; TRBD2 matches 10 bases. CDR1 SGHTA and CDR2 FQGNSA come from the germline V gene. The ends lost 2 bases at V and 3 bases at J; junction bases unmatched: 4. The CDR3 covers 15 residues. CDR3 protein: CASSLPLAGYYEQYF. DNA for the CDR3: TGTGCCAGCAGCTTACCACTAGCGGGGTACTACGAGCAGTACTTC. Full variable domain (rest looked up from reference TRBV7-2 and TRBJ2-7): GAGVSQSPSNKVTEKGKDVELRCDPISGHTALYWYRQSLGQGLEFLIYFQGNSAPDKSGLPSDRFSAERTGGSVSTLTIQRTQQEDSAVYLCASSLPLAGYYEQYFGPGTRLTVT.

The gene calls are TRBV2 and TRBJ1-2, with TRBD1 as a possible D gene (6 bases). Germline values: CDR1 SNHLY, CDR2 FYNNEI. The CDR3 sequence is 13 residues long. Trimming took 4 bases from V and 5 from J, leaving 11 bases between them. Here the CDR3 reads CASSARGSYGYTF. The CDR3, as DNA: TGTGCCAGCAGTGCGAGGGGGAGTTATGGCTACACCTTC.

The sample holds one count of this clone. The V call is TRBV6-5, the J call TRBJ1-1; D is possibly TRBD1 (6 bases). The ends were cut back, 10 bases at V and 0 bases at J, with 18 bases in the middle. The CDR3 has 15 amino acids. Per germline, CDR1 MNHEY and CDR2 SVGAGI. The CDR3 region is CATYEPGQMNTEAFF. The CDR3 nucleotides read TGTGCCACGTATGAACCGGGACAAATGAACACTGAAGCTTTCTTT.

The chain joins TRBV24-1 to TRBJ2-5; 8 nucleotides agree with TRBD2. The V gene end was trimmed by 4 bases and the J gene end by 0 bases; junction bases not matched to a gene: 3. The CDR3 loop spans 15 amino acids. Germline V gene data show CDR1 as KGHDR and CDR2 as SFDVKD. The CDR3 coding sequence is TGTGCCACCAGTGACGGGGGGGGATACCAAGAGACCCAGTACTTC. This encodes CATSDGGGYQETQYF.

The gene calls are TRBV24-1 and TRBJ1-1; 8 bases map to TRBD1. The ends lost 4 bases at V and 0 bases at J; junction bases unmatched: 3. In germline, CDR1 is KGHDR, CDR2 SFDVKD. This CDR3 comprises 15 residues. CDR3 region: CATSDRTGMNTEAFF. The CDR3 region has the DNA TGTGCCACCAGTGACCGGACAGGGATGAACACTGAAGCTTTCTTT.

The chain carries TRBV9 and TRBJ2-5, with 7 positions matching TRBD2. The J segment lost 4 bases and the V segment lost 4 bases, leaving 10 bases of the junction unmatched. Germline CDR1 is SGDLS and CDR2 is YYNGEE. CDR3 length equals 15 residues. This chain's CDR3 is CASSIGGEPGETQYF. CDR3 nucleotides: TGTGCCAGCAGCATTGGGGGGGAACCGGGAGAGACCCAGTACTTC. Looking up the rest from reference TRBV9 and TRBJ2-5 gives the full variable domain: DSGVTQTPKHLITATGQRVTLRCSPRSGDLSVYWYQQSLDQGLQFLIQYYNGEERAKGNILERFSAQQFPDLHSELNLSSLELGDSALYFCASSIGGEPGETQYFGPGTRLLVL.

The chain carries TRBV19 and TRBJ2-5; 7 positions match TRBD1. The germline gives CDR1 LNHDA, CDR2 SQIVND (reference sequence). V shed 3 bases, J shed 5 bases, and the junction held 6 bases outside the gene matches. The CDR3 sequence is 14 residues long. DNA of the CDR3: TGTGCCAGTAGTATCGTAGGGGGCGGGGAGACCCAGTACTTC. Its translation is CASSIVGGGETQYF.

J is TRBJ2-3 and V is TRBV15; D is uncertain. Trimming removed 0 bases at V and 7 bases at J, with 14 bases between. The CDR3 spans 15 residues. Germline V gives CDR1 LNHNV, CDR2 YYDKDF (reference sequence). CDR3: CATSRERERTNTQYF. CDR3 bases: TGTGCCACCAGCAGAGAGAGAGAACGAACTAATACGCAGTATTTT.

Details on this clone: This CDR3 is also generated by other DNA sequences in the sample. The chain recombines TRBV4-3 with TRBJ1-1; no clear D. V lost 0 bases, J lost 2 bases, and 7 bases lay in between. Germline V gene sequence: CDR1 LGHNA, CDR2 YSLEER. CDR3 size: 14 residues. CDR3 coding DNA: TGCGCCAGCAGCCAAGATCGGGGTAACACTGAAGCTTTCTTT. Amino acid sequence: CASSQDRGNTEAFF.

This clone was detected once. The rearrangement links TRBV10-2 to TRBJ2-5, with unresolved D. The V end lost 10 bases, the J end lost 0 bases, and 12 bases lay between the germline ends. The CDR3 has 13 residues. The germline V gene has CDR1 WSHSY and CDR2 SAAADI. The CDR3, as DNA: TGCGCCACCACACGAGGTGACCAAGAGACCCAGTACTTC. Encoded protein: CATTRGDQETQYF.

The rearrangement joins TRBV6-5 to TRBJ2-7; D remains ambiguous. The CDR3 runs to 13 residues. V lost 2 bases and J lost 2, with 7 bases in between. The germline gives CDR1 MNHEY, CDR2 SVGAGI. CDR3 amino acids: CASSYGQTYEQYF. The CDR3 DNA follows: TGTGCCAGCAGTTACGGGCAGACCTACGAGCAGTACTTC.

The chain has TRBV15 and TRBJ2-1, with 8 nucleotides matching TRBD2. CDR1 is LNHNV and CDR2 is YYDKDF in the germline V gene (reference sequence). The CDR3 covers 19 residues. J gave up 7 bases and V 0 bases, and 17 bases lay outside the gene matches. The CDR3 reads CATSRDRLASRIRSNEQFF. The CDR3 DNA is TGTGCCACCAGCAGAGATCGACTAGCGTCTAGGATACGTAGTAATGAGCAGTTCTTC.

The chain is built from TRBV19 and TRBJ1-1; TRBD1 aligns across 8 bases. There are 13 residues in the CDR3. Germline V lookup: CDR1 LNHDA, CDR2 SQIVND (reference sequence). Trimming removed 6 bases from V and 1 base from J; junction bases left unmatched: 1. CDR3 in amino acids: CASSDRGNTEAFF. For the CDR3, the DNA is TGTGCCAGTAGCGACAGGGGGAACACTGAAGCTTTCTTT.

This clone was seen only a few times. This chain links TRBV3-1 (or the pseudogene TRBV3-2) with TRBJ1-5, with D possibly matching TRBD1 (5 bases). V was pared by 6 bases and J by 7 bases, with 13 bases between. The CDR3 consists of 13 residues. The germline V gene encodes CDR1 LGHDT and CDR2 YNNKEL (reference sequence). The chain's CDR3 is CASSPDRSQPQHF. DNA of the CDR3: TGTGCCAGCAGTCCCGACAGATCCCAGCCCCAGCATTTT.

This chain joins TRBV5-1 and TRBJ2-5; tentatively, D is TRBD2 (7 bases). Germline V gene lookup returns CDR1 SGHRS and CDR2 YFSETQ. V was trimmed by 0 bases and J by 5 bases, leaving 14 bases between them. The length of the CDR3 is 15 residues. The CDR3 DNA sequence: TGCGCCAGCAGCTTGGGACCGGGGGGCGCGGAGACCCAGTACTTC. Its protein is CASSLGPGGAETQYF.

This clone has more than one count but fewer than ten. The rearrangement links TRBV6-1 to TRBJ1-2, with no clear D. This CDR3 comprises 15 residues. Germline V gene data show CDR1 as MNHNS and CDR2 as SASEGT. The V gene lost 1 base and the J gene lost 8 bases, with 17 bases spanning the gap. The CDR3 is CASSEELADREGYTF. CDR3 DNA: TGTGCCAGCAGTGAAGAGTTGGCGGATAGGGAGGGCTACACCTTC.

The chain links TRBV30 to TRBJ2-1; TRBD2 agrees at 9 bases. The CDR3 consists of 14 residues. Germline CDR1 is GTSNPN and CDR2 is SVGIG (reference sequence). V was pared by 6 bases and J by 6 bases, with 9 bases of the junction left unmatched. DNA of the CDR3: TGTGCCTGTAGTCGGACTAGCGTTTCCAATGAGCAGTTCTTC. It encodes CACSRTSVSNEQFF.

The rearrangement joins TRBV30 to TRBJ2-3; D is unresolved. This CDR3 has 13 residues. The germline gives CDR1 GTSNPN, CDR2 SVGIG (reference sequence). V gave up 3 bases and J gave up 0 bases, with 7 bases separating them. This CDR3 is CAWSFSSTDTQYF. The CDR3 DNA follows: TGTGCCTGGAGCTTCTCGAGCACAGATACGCAGTATTTT.

The chain links TRBV5-4 to TRBJ2-7; the D gene is possibly TRBD1 (6 bases). V was pared by 5 bases and J by 0 bases, with 15 bases between. Germline V gene data show CDR1 as SGHNT and CDR2 as YYREEE (reference sequence). The CDR3 extends over 15 amino acids. The CDR3 bases are TGTGCCAGCAGAGGAACAGGGATCGGCTCCTACGAGCAGTACTTC. It specifies CASRGTGIGSYEQYF.

The V call is TRBV3-1 (or the pseudogene TRBV3-2), the J call TRBJ1-5; 7 bases line up with TRBD1. The CDR3 has 15 amino acids. With 0 bases clipped from V and 6 bases from J, the junction kept 5 bases outside the gene matches. Germline CDR1 is LGHDT and CDR2 is YNNKEL (reference sequence). DNA of the CDR3: TGTGCCAGCAGCCAAGATACCGCAGGGGGTCAGCCCCAGCATTTT. Amino acids: CASSQDTAGGQPQHF.